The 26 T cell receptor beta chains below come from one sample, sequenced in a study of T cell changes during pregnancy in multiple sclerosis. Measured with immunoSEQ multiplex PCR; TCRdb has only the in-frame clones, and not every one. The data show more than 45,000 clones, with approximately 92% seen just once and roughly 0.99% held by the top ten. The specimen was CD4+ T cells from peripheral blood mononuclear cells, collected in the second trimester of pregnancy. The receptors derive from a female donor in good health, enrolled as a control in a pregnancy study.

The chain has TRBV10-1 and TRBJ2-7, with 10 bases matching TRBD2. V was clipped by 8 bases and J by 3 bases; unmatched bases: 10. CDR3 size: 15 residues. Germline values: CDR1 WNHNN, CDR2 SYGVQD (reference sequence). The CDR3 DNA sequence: TGCGCCAGCGGGGGCACTAGCGGGATTTTCTACGAGCAGTACTTC. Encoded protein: CASGGTSGIFYEQYF.

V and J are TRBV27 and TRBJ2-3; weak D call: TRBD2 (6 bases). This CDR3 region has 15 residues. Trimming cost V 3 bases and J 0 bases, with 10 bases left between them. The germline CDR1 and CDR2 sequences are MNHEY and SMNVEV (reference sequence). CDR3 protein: CASSFSAGSTDTQYF. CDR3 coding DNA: TGTGCCAGCAGTTTCTCCGCGGGGAGCACAGATACGCAGTATTTT.

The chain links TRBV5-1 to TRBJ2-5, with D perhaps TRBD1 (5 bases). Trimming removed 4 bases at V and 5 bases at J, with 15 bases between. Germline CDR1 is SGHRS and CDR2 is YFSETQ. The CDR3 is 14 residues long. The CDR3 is CASSLPGSGETQYF. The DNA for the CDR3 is TGCGCCAGCAGCCTGCCGGGCTCAGGGGAGACCCAGTACTTC.

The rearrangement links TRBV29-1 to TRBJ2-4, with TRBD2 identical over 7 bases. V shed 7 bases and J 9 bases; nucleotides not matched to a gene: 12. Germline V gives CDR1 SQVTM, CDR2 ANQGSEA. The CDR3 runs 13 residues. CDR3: CSAEGRTRGIQYF. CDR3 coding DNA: TGCAGCGCGGAGGGACGGACTAGAGGCATTCAGTACTTC.

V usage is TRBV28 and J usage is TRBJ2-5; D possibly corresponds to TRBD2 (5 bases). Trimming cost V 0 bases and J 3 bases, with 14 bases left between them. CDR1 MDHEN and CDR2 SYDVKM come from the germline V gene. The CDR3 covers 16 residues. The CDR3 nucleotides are TGTGCCAGCAGTTTATGGGATATAGGAGGTAAAGAGACCCAGTACTTC. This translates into CASSLWDIGGKETQYF.

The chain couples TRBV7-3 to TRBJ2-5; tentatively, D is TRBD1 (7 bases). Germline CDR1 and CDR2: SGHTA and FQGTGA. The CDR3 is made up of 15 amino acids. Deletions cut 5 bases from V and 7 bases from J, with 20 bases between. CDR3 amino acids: CASSAKGRGETTQYF. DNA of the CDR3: TGTGCCAGCAGCGCAAAAGGCAGGGGGGAGACGACCCAGTACTTC. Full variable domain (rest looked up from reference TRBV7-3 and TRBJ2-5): GAGVSQTPSNKVTEKGKYVELRCDPISGHTALYWYRQSLGQGPEFLIYFQGTGAADDSGLPNDRFFAVRPEGSVSTLKIQRTERGDSAVYLCASSAKGRGETTQYFGPGTRLLVL.

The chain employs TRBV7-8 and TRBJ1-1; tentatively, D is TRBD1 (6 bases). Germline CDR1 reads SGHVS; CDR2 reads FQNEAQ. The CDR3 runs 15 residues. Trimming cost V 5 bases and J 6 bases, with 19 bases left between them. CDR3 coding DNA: TGTGCCAGCAGCCAGTTGTCGGGGGGCGGATCTGAAGCTTTCTTT. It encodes CASSQLSGGGSEAFF.

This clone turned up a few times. Written as DNA, the CDR3 is TGTGCCAGTAGTGGGCCGGGACAGCCCTACGAGCAGTACTTC. Translation gives CASSGPGQPYEQYF. The rearrangement joins TRBV19 to TRBJ2-7; 7 nucleotides agree with TRBD1. The ends lost 5 bases at V and 2 bases at J; junction bases unmatched: 6. The CDR3 spans 14 residues. Germline V CDR1 and CDR2: LNHDA, SQIVND (reference sequence).

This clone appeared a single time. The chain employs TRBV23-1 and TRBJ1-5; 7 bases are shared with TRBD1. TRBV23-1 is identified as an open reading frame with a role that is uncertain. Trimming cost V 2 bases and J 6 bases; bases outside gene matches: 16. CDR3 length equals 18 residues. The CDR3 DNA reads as TGCGCCAGCAGTCAACAAACGACAGGGTACGGTTTAGGTCAGCCCCAGCATTTT. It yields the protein CASSQQTTGYGLGQPQHF.

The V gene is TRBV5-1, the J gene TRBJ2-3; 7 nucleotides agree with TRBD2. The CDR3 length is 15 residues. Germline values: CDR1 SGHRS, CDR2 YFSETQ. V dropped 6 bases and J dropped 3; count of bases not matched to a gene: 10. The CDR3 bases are TGCGCCAGCACCTTTGGGGGAGGGAGTACAGATACGCAGTATTTT. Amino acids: CASTFGGGSTDTQYF.

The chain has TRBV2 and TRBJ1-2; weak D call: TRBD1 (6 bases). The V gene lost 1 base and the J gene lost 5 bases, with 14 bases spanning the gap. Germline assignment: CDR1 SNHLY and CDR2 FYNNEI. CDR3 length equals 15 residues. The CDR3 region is CASSEGWGGQYGYTF. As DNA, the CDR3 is TGTGCCAGCAGTGAAGGGTGGGGGGGGCAATATGGCTACACCTTC.

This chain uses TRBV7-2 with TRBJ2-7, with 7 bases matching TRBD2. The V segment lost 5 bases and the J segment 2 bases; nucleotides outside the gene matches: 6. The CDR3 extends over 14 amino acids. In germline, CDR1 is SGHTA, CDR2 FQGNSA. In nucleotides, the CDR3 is TGTGCCAGCAGCCGATCTAGCGGACCCTACGAGCAGTACTTC. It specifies CASSRSSGPYEQYF.

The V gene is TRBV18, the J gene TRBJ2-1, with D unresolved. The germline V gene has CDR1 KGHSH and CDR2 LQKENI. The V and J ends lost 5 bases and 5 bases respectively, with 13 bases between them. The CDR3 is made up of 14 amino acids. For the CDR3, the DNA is TGTGCCAGCTCAGGGCAGCAAAATAACAATGAGCAGTTCTTC. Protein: CASSGQQNNNEQFF.

CDR3: CASSAGGTDTQYF. Written as DNA, the CDR3 is TGTGCCAGCAGTGCAGGGGGCACAGATACGCAGTATTTT. The rearrangement uses TRBV6-4 and TRBJ2-3; perhaps TRBD1 as D (6 bases). Germline loops: CDR1 MRHNA, CDR2 SNTAGT. Trimming pared 4 bases from V and 1 base from J, leaving 6 bases between. This CDR3 comprises 13 residues.

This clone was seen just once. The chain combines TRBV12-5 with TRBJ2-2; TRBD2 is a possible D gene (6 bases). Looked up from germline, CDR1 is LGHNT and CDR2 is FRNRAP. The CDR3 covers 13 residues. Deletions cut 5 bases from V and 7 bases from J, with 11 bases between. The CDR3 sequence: CASGDRGIGELFF. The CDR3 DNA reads TGTGCTAGTGGTGACCGGGGGATCGGGGAGCTGTTTTTT. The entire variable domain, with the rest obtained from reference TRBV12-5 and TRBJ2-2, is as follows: DARVTQTPRHKVTEMGQEVTMRCQPILGHNTVFWYRQTMMQGLELLAYFRNRAPLDDSGMPKDRFSAEMPDATLATLKIQPSEPRDSAVYFCASGDRGIGELFFGEGSRLTVL.

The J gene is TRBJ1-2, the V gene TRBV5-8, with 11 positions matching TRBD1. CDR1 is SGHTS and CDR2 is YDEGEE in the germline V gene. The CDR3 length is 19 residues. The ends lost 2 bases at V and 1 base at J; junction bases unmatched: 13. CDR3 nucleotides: TGTGCCAGCAGCTTCACCGGGACAGGGGGACTACCGAATAACTATGGCTACACCTTC. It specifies CASSFTGTGGLPNNYGYTF.

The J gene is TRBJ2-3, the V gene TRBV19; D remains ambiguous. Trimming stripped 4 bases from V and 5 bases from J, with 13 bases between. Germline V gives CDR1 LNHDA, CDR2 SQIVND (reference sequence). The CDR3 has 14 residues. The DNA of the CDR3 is TGTGCCAGTAGTACTCTCGCCCAGATAGATACGCAGTATTTT. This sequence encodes CASSTLAQIDTQYF.

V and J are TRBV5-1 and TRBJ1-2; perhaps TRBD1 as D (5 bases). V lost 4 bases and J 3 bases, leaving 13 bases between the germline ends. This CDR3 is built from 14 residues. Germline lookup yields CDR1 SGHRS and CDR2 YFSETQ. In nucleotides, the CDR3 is TGCGCCAGCAGCCTTCGGGGGGAACACTATGGCTACACCTTC. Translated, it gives CASSLRGEHYGYTF.

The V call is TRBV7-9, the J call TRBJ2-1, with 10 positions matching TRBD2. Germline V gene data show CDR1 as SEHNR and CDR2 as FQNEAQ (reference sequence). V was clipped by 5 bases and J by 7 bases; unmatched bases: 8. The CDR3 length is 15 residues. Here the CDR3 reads CASSRLAGRVNEQFF. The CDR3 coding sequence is TGTGCCAGCAGCCGACTAGCGGGTCGAGTTAATGAGCAGTTCTTC.

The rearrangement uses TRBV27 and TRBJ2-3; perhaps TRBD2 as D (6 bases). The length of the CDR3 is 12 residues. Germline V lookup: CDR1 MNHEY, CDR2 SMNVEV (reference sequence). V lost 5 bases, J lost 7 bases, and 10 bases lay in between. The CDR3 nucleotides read TGTGCCAGCAGTCTGGGAGGTCATACGCAGTATTTT. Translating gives CASSLGGHTQYF.

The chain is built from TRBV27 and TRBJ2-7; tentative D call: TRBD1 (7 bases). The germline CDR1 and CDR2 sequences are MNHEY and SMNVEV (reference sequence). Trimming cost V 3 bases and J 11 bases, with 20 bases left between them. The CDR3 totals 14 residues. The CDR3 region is CASSFGRGEPGEYF. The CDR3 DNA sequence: TGTGCCAGCAGTTTCGGCAGGGGGGAACCGGGGGAGTACTTC.

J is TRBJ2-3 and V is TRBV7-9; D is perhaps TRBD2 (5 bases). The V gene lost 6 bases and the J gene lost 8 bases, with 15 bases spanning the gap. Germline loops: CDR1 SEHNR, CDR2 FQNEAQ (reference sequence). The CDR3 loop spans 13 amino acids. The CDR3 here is CASRVLTSGTQYF. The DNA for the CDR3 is TGTGCCAGCAGGGTGCTGACAAGCGGTACGCAGTATTTT.

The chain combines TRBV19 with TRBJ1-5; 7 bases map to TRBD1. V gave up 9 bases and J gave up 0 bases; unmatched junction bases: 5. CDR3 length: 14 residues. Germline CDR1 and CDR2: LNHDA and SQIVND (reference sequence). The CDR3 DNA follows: TGTGCCAGGGGGGACAGCTATAGCAATCAGCCCCAGCATTTT. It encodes CARGDSYSNQPQHF.

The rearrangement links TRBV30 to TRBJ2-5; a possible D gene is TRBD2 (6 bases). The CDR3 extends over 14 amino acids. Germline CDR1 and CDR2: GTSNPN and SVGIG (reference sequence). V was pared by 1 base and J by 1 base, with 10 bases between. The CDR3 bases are TGTGCCTGGAGTGAGGGAGCGGGCCAAGAGACCCAGTACTTC. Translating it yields CAWSEGAGQETQYF.

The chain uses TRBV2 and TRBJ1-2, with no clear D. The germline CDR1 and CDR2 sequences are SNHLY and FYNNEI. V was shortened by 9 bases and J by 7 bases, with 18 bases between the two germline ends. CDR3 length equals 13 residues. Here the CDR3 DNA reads TGTGCCAGTGTCGCTGGGGAGTGGAGTGGCTACACCTTC. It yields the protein CASVAGEWSGYTF.

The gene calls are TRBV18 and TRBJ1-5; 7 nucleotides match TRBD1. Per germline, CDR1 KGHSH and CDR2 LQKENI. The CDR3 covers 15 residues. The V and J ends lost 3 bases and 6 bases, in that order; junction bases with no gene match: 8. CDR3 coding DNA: TGTGCCAGCTCACCTCCCGGCCACAGGGGTCAGCCCCAGCATTTT. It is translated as CASSPPGHRGQPQHF.